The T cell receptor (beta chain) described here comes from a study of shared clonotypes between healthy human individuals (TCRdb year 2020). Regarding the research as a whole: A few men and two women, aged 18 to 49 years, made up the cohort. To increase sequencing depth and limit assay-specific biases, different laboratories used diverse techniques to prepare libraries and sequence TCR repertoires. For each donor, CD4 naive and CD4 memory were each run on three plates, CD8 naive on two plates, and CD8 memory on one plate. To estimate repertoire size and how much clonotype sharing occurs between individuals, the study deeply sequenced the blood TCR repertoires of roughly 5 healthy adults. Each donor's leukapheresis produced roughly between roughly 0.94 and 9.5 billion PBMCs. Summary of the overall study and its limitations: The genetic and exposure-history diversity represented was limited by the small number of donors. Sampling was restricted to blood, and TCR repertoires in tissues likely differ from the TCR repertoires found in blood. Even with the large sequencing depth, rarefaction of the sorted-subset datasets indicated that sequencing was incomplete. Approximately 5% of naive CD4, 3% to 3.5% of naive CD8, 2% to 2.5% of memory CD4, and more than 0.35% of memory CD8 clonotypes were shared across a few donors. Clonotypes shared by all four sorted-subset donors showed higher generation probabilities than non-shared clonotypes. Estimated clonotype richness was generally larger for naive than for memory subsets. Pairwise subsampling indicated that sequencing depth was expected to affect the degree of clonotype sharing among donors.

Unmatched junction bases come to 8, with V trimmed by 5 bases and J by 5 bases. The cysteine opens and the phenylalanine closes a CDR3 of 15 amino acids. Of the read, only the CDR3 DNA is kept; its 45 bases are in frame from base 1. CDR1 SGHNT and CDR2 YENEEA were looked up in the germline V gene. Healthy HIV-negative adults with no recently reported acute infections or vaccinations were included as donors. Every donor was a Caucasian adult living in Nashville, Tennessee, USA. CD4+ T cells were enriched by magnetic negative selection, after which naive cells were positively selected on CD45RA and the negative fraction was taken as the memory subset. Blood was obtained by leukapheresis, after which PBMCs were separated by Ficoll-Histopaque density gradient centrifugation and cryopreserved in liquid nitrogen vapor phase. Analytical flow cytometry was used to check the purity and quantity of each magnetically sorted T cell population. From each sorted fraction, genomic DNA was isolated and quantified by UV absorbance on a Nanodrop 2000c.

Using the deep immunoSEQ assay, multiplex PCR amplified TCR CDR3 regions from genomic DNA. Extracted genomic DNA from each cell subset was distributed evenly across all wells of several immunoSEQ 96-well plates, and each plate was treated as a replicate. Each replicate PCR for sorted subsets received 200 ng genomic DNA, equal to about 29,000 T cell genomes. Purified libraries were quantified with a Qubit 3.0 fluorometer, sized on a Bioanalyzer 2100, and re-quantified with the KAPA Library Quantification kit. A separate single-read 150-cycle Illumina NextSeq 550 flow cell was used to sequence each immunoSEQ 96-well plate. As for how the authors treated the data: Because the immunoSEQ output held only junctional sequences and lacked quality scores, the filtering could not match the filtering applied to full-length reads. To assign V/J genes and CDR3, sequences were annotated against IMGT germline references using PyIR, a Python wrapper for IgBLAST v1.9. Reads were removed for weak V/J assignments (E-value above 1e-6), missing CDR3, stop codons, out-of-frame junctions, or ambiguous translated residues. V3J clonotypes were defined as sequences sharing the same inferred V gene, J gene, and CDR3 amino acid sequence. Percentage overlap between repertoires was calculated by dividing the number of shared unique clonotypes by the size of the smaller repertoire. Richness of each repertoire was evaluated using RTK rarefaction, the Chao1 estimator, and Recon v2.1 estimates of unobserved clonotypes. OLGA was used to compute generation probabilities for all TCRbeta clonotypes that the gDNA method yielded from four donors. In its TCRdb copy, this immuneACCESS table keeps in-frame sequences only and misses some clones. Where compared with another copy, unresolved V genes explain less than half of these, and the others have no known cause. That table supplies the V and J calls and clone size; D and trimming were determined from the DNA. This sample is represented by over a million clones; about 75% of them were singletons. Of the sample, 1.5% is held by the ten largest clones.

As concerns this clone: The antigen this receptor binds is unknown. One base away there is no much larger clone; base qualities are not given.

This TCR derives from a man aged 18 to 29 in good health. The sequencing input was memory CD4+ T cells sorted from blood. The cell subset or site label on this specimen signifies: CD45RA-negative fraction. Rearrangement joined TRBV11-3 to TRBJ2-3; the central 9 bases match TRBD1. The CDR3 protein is CASSPDRGYGDTQYF. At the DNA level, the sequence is TGTGCCAGCAGCCCGGACAGGGGTTACGGAGATACGCAGTATTTT.